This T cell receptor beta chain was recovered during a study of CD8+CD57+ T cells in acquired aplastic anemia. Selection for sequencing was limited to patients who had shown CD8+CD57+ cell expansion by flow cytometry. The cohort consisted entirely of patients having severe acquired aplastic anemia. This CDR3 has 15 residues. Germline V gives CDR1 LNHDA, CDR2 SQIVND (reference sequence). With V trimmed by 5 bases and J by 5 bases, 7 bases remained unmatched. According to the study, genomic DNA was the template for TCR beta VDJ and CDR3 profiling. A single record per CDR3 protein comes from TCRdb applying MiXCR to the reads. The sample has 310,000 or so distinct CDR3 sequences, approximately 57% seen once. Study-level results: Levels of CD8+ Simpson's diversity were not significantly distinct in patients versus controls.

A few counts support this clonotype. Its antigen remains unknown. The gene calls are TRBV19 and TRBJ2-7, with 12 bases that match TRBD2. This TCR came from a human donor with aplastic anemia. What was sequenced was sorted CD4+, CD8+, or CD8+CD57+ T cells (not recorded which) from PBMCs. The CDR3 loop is CASSPRTSGENEQYF. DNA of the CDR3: TGTGCCAGTAGTCCACGGACTAGCGGGGAAAACGAGCAGTACTTC.